This T cell receptor (beta chain) derives from a study of technical replicates of blood from a few donors. The assay was immunoSEQ multiplex PCR, and TCRdb's table has in-frame clones only and misses some. Of approximately 12,000 clones listed, about 94% are singletons. Per germline, CDR1 MNHEY and CDR2 SMNVEV (reference sequence). V lost 5 bases and J lost 6; bases outside the gene matches: 6. The CDR3 consists of 13 residues. This chain uses TRBV27 with TRBJ2-7, with 8 bases lining up with TRBD1. The clonotype originates from a human donor in good health. Sequencing input: PBMCs. CDR3: CASSPTGAGEQYF. Written as DNA, the CDR3 is TGTGCCAGCAGTCCGACAGGGGCTGGCGAGCAGTACTTC.